These 9 T cell receptor beta chains share one sample of origin, sequenced in a study of cytotoxic CD8 clonotypes in ibrutinib-treated CLL (dated by TCRdb to the early 2020s). The library was made by the immunoSEQ multiplex PCR assay. The table was pulled from immuneACCESS by TCRdb, which kept in-frame rearrangements only. Such tables lose some clones; where checked, under half of the loss comes from unresolved V genes, and the rest has no known cause. The sample table shows tens of thousands of clones, and roughly 45% are seen once. The ten largest clones capture approximately 17% of the sample. The specimen comprised PBMCs, sampled before ibrutinib treatment. The receptors shown here come from a human donor with chronic lymphocytic leukemia.

This rearrangement joins TRBV5-1 to TRBJ1-1, with D uncertain. This CDR3 region has 13 residues. Trimming took 2 bases from V and 2 from J, leaving 7 bases between them. CDR1 and CDR2 from the germline V gene are SGHRS and YFSETQ. CDR3 protein: CASSFTTNTEAFF. In DNA, the CDR3 is TGCGCCAGCAGCTTCACGACTAACACTGAAGCTTTCTTT.

In this sample, this clone turned up once. The chain combines TRBV21-1 with TRBJ2-3; the D call in the table, TRBD2, was not verified against the DNA. TRBV21-1 is a documented pseudogene. CDR3 size: 15 residues. CDR3 nucleotides: TGTGCCAGCAGCAAAGCTCGGGGGGACATTGATACGCAGTATTTT. This gives the protein CASSKARGDIDTQYF.

The gene calls are TRBV6-5 and TRBJ1-6; possible D gene TRBD1, 5 bases. Germline assignment: CDR1 MNHEY and CDR2 SVGAGI. The CDR3 length is 15 residues. Deletions cut 7 bases from V and 2 bases from J, with 12 bases between. In nucleotides, the CDR3 is TGTGCCAGCAATGACAGATTGACCTATAATTCACCCCTCCACTTT. Translated, it gives CASNDRLTYNSPLHF.

The chain employs TRBV10-3 and TRBJ1-1; possibly TRBD1 for D (6 bases). V lost 2 bases to trimming and J lost 6 bases, with 16 bases between them. Germline loops: CDR1 ENHRY, CDR2 SYGVKD. This CDR3 is built from 15 residues. The CDR3 loop reads CAISERGTTPAEAFF. The CDR3 DNA reads as TGTGCCATCAGTGAGCGAGGGACAACCCCCGCTGAAGCTTTCTTT.

The rearrangement uses TRBV9 and TRBJ1-2; the D is unclear. Germline V lookup: CDR1 SGDLS, CDR2 YYNGEE. The CDR3 is made up of 13 amino acids. V lost 3 bases to trimming and J lost 8 bases, with 14 bases between them. The chain's CDR3 is CASSATTFEGYTF. The CDR3 DNA reads TGTGCCAGCAGCGCGACCACTTTTGAAGGCTACACCTTC.

The chain employs TRBV2 and TRBJ1-1; 10 positions match TRBD1. Unmatched junction bases numbered 3, after V lost 5 bases and J lost 3 bases. The CDR3 is made up of 14 amino acids. Germline loops: CDR1 SNHLY, CDR2 FYNNEI. Here the CDR3 reads CASSRDRGHTEAFF. The CDR3, as DNA: TGTGCCAGCAGTCGTGACAGGGGGCACACTGAAGCTTTCTTT.

The chain is built from TRBV6-6 and TRBJ2-3; D ambiguous. The germline V and J ends were trimmed by 0 bases and 1 base, with 5 bases remaining between them. Germline assignment: CDR1 MNHNY and CDR2 SVGAGI (reference sequence). This CDR3 comprises 14 residues. CDR3 protein: CASSYSQRTDTQYF. The CDR3 nucleotides are TGTGCCAGCAGTTACTCGCAGCGCACAGATACGCAGTATTTT.

This clone was seen at least ten times. The genes are TRBV27 and TRBJ2-1; 8 bases map to TRBD1. The CDR3 has 15 residues. The V gene's germline CDR1 is MNHEY and CDR2 SMNVEV (reference sequence). V was pared by 2 bases and J by 3 bases, with 3 bases of the junction left unmatched. The CDR3 reads CASSLQGADYNEQFF. The CDR3 nucleotides are TGTGCCAGCAGTTTACAGGGGGCAGACTACAATGAGCAGTTCTTC.

The V call is TRBV9, the J call TRBJ1-3; a possible D gene is TRBD1 (6 bases). The CDR3 totals 17 residues. Trimming took 4 bases from V and 1 from J, leaving 18 bases between them. CDR1 and CDR2 from the germline V gene are SGDLS and YYNGEE. The CDR3 protein is CASSTRTGPGSGNTIYF. CDR3 in DNA: TGTGCCAGCAGCACTCGAACAGGGCCGGGGTCTGGAAACACCATATATTTT.